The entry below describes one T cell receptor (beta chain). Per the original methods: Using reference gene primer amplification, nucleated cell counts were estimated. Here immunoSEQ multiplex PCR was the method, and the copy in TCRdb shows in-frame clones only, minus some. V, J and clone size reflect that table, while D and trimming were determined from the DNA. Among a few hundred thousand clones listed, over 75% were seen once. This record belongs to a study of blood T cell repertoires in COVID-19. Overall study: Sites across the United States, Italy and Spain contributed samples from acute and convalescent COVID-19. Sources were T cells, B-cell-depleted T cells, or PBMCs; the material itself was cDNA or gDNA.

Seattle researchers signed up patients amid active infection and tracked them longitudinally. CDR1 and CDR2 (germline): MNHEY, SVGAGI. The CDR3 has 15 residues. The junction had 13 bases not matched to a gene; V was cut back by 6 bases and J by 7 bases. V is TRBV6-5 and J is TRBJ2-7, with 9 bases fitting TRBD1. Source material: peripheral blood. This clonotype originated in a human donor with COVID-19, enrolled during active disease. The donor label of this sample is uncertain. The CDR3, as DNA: TGTGCCAGCAGCACCGGGACAGGGTTGGGAGGGGAGCAGTACTTC. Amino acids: CASSTGTGLGGEQYF.